This T cell receptor (beta chain) was sequenced during a study of blood T cell repertoires in COVID-19. Looking at the study overall: COVID-19 samples collected from the United States, Italy and Spain covered acute and convalescent phases. The analysed material was cDNA or gDNA that came from T cells, B-cell-depleted T cells, or PBMCs.

The germline gives CDR1 SGDLS, CDR2 YYNGEE. V was pared by 3 bases and J by 4 bases, with 13 bases of the junction left unmatched. This CDR3 is 17 amino acids long. Sequenced by immunoSEQ multiplex PCR; TCRdb stores in-frame clones only, minus some. The data contain 65,000 to 90,000 clones, around 91% of them singletons. The origin of this receptor is a human donor in a cohort sampled during active COVID-19. The specimen sequenced was peripheral blood. This chain connects TRBV9 to TRBJ2-5, with 9 bases matching TRBD2. CDR3 bases: TGTGCCAGCAGCGGATCGAGCGGGGGGCATAGTTTAGAGACCCAGTACTTC. Protein product: CASSGSSGGHSLETQYF.